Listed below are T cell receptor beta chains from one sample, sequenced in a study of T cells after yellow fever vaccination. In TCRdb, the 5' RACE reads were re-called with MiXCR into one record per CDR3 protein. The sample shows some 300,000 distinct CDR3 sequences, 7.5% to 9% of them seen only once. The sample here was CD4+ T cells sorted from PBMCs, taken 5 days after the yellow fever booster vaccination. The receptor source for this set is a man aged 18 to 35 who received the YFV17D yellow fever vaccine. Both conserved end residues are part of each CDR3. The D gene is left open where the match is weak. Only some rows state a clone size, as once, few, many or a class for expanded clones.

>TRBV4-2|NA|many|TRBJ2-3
TGTGCCAGCAGCCAAGATGGTGGTAGGGGGACAGATACGCAGTATTTT
CASSQDGGRGTDTQYF
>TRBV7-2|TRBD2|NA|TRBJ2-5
TGTGCCAGCAGCCCGCGCACTAGCGGGGCAGGGGAGACCCAGTACTTC
CASSPRTSGAGETQYF
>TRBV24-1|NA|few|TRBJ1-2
TGTGCCACCAGTGGAGGAAGGGGCTATGATGGCTACACCTTC
CATSGGRGYDGYTF
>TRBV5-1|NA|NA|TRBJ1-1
TGCGCCAGCAGCGGAGTTGTGGGTAACACTGAAGCTTTCTTT
CASSGVVGNTEAFF
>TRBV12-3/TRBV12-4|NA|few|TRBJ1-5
TGTGCCAGCAGTTTAGCTCTAGGGGGCAATCAGCCCCAGCATTTT
CASSLALGGNQPQHF
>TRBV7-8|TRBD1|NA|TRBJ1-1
TGTGCCAGCGCGCGACAGGGTGGAACTGAAGCTTTCTTT
CASARQGGTEAFF
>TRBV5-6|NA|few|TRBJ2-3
TGTGCCAGCAGCTCGTCTAGTCGGGGGCCCAGCACAGATACGCAGTATTTT
CASSSSSRGPSTDTQYF
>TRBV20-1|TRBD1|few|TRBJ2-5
TGCAGTGCTGCCTCAGGGGGCGGAGAGGAGACCCAGTACTTC
CSAASGGGEETQYF
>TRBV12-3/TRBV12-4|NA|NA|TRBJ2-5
TGTGCCAGCAGGCAGGGGGCGGGGGGAGAGACCCAGTACTTC
CASRQGAGGETQYF
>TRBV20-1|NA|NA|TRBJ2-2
TGCAGTGCCTCAGGGACACCGAACACCGGGGAGCTGTTTTTT
CSASGTPNTGELFF
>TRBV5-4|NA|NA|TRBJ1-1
TGTGCCAGCAGCGATGAGCGCGGGGACACTGAAGCTTTCTTT
CASSDERGDTEAFF
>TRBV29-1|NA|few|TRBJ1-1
TGCAGCGTTGCGGGAGCCTCGAACACTGAAGCTTTCTTT
CSVAGASNTEAFF
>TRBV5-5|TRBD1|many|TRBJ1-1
TGTGCCAGCAGCCCTCGGCCTCGACAGGGGGGGGACAACACTGAAGCTTTCTTT
CASSPRPRQGGDNTEAFF
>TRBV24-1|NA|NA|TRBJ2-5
TGTGCCACCAGTGATCTGGGACAAACAGAGACCCAGTACTTC
CATSDLGQTETQYF
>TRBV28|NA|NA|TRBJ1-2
TGTGCCAGCAGTTTAGGGCGACAAGGGTCGGGCACCTTC
CASSLGRQGSGTF
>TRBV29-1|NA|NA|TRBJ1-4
TGCAGCGCCGTAGGTCCAGGGATCAATGAAAAACTGTTTTTT
CSAVGPGINEKLFF
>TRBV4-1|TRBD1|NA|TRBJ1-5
TGCGCCAGCAGCCAAGGAATTAGGGGGCTCCGCGCTGGTAGCAATCAGCCCCAGCATTTT
CASSQGIRGLRAGSNQPQHF
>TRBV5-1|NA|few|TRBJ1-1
TGCGCCAGCAGCTTCGGGTCCGGCGGGGAAACTGAAGCTTTCTTT
CASSFGSGGETEAFF
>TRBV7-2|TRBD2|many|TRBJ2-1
TGTGCCAGCAGCCCTAGGGGACTAGCGGGGGCTGGTGAGCAGTTCTTC
CASSPRGLAGAGEQFF
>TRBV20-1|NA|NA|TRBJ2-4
TGCAGTGCTTCGGGAGAGCGCAATTTAGACATTCAGTACTTC
CSASGERNLDIQYF
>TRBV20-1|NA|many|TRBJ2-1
TGCAGTGCTAGCCCGGGGTCTTACAATGAGCAGTTCTTC
CSASPGSYNEQFF
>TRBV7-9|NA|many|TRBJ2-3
TGTGCCAGCAGCTTAGCTGAATTCACAGATACGCAGTATTTT
CASSLAEFTDTQYF
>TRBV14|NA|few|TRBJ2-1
TGTGCCACCTCAAGCGGCCGGGGTTCCTACAATGAGCAGTTCTTC
CATSSGRGSYNEQFF
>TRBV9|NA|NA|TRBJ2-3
TGTGCCAGCAGCGTTTCACAGCGGGATACGCAGTATTTT
CASSVSQRDTQYF
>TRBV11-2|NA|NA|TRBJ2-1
TGTGCCAGCAATCCGGGGGACTCCTACAATGAGCAGTTCTTC
CASNPGDSYNEQFF
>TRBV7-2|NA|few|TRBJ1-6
TGTGCCAGCAGCTTAGCTCTTCAGGCAACTTCACCCCTCCACTTT
CASSLALQATSPLHF